This T cell receptor beta chain was sequenced in a study of cytomegalovirus exposure and HLA in healthy donors. The method was immunoSEQ multiplex PCR; TCRdb's version includes in-frame clones alone and lacks a portion of them. In the table there are 85,000 to 90,000 clones, 96% of which are singletons. The length of the CDR3 is 18 residues. Per germline, CDR1 MNHNS and CDR2 SASEGT. Trimming shortened V by 1 base and J by 3 bases, and 21 bases separated the two germline ends. In its sample, this clone was seen once. This receptor was obtained from a man aged 18 to 30 in good health and CMV-seronegative. Sequencing was carried out using PBMCs. The genes are TRBV6-1 and TRBJ1-2, with a weak D call TRBD1 (6 bases). CDR3 bases: TGTGCCAGCAGTGAAGGGACAGCGTTCGTCGGTGGTCACTATGGCTACACCTTC. It translates to CASSEGTAFVGGHYGYTF.